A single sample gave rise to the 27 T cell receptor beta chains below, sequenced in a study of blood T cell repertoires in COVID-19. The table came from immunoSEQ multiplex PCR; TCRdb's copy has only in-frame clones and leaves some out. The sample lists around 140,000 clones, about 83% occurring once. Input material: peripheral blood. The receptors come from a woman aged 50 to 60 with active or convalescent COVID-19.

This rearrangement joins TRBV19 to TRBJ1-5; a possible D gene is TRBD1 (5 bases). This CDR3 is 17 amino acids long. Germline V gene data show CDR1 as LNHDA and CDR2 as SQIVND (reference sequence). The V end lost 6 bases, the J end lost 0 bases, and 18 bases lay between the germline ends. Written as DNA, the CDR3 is TGTGCCAGTAGCACCACGTGGGGGGGAACTAGCAATCAGCCCCAGCATTTT. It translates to CASSTTWGGTSNQPQHF.

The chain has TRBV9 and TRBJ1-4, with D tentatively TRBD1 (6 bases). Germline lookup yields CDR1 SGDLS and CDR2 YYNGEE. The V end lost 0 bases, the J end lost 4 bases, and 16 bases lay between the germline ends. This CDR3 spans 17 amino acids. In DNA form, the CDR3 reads TGTGCCAGCAGCGTAGGAAGAGGGGGACGGGTTAATGAAAAACTGTTTTTT. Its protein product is CASSVGRGGRVNEKLFF. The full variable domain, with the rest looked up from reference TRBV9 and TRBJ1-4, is DSGVTQTPKHLITATGQRVTLRCSPRSGDLSVYWYQQSLDQGLQFLIQYYNGEERAKGNILERFSAQQFPDLHSELNLSSLELGDSALYFCASSVGRGGRVNEKLFFGSGTQLSVL.

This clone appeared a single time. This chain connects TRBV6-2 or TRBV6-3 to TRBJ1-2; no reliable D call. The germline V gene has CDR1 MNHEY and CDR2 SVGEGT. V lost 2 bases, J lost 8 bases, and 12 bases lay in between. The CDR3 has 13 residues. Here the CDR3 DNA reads TGTGCCAGCAGTTACGTAGAAGGAGCGGGCTACACCTTC. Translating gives CASSYVEGAGYTF.

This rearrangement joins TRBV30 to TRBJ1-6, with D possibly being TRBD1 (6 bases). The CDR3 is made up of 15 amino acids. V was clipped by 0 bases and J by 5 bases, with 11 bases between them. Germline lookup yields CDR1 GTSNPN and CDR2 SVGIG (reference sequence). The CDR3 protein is CAWSVLSGDNSPLHF. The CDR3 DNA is TGTGCCTGGAGTGTACTGTCAGGGGATAATTCACCCCTCCACTTT.

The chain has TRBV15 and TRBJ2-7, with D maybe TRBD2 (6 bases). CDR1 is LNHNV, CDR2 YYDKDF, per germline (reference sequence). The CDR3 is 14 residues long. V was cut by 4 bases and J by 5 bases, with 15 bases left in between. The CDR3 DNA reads TGTGCCACCAGCAAGGGGCGGGATATCCACGAGCAGTACTTC. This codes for CATSKGRDIHEQYF.

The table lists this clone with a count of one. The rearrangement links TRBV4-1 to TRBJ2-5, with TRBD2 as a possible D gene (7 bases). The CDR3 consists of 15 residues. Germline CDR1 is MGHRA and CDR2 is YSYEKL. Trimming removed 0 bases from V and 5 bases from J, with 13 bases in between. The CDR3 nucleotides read TGCGCCAGCAGCCAAGAGGGGGAGGGGGTGGAGACCCAGTACTTC. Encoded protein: CASSQEGEGVETQYF.

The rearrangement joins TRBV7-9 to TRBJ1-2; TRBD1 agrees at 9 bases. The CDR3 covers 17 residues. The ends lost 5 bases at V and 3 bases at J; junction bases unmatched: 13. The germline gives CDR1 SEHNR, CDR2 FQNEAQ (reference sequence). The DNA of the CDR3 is TGTGCCAGCAGCACGGGGACAGGGTACTATCAGGACTATGGCTACACCTTC. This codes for CASSTGTGYYQDYGYTF. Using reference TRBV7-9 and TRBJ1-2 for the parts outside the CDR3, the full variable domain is DTGVSQNPRHKITKRGQNVTFRCDPISEHNRLYWYRQTLGQGPEFLTYFQNEAQLEKSRLLSDRFSAERPKGSFSTLEIQRTEQGDSAMYLCASSTGTGYYQDYGYTFGSGTRLTVV.

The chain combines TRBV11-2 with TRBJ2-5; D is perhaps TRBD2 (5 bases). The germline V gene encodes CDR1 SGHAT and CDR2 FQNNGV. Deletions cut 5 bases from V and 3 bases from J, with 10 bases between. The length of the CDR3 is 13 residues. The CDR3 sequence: CASSRDREETQYF. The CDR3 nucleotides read TGTGCCAGCAGCCGGGATCGGGAAGAGACCCAGTACTTC.

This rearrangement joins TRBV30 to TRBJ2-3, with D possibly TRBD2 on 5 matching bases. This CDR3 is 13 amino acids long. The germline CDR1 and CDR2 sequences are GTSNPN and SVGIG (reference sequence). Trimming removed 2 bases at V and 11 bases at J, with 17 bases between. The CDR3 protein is CAWSTGLTRGQYF. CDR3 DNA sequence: TGTGCCTGGAGTACGGGTCTTACACGGGGGCAGTATTTT.

CDR3 residues: CASSLSPGAIKGYTF. The CDR3 DNA reads TGTGCCAGCAGCTTGTCCCCAGGGGCAATTAAAGGCTACACCTTC. The chain employs TRBV5-4 and TRBJ1-2, with D perhaps matching TRBD1 (6 bases). Germline V gives CDR1 SGHNT, CDR2 YYREEE (reference sequence). V lost 1 base and J 8 bases, leaving 18 bases between the germline ends. The CDR3 is 15 residues long.

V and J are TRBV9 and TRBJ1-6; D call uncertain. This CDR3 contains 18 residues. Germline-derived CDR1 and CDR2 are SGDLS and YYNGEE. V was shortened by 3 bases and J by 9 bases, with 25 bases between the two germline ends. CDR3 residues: CASSGMDSGWRVSSPLHF. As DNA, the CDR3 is TGTGCCAGCAGCGGAATGGATAGTGGATGGAGGGTCAGTTCACCCCTCCACTTT. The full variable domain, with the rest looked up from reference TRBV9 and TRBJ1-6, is DSGVTQTPKHLITATGQRVTLRCSPRSGDLSVYWYQQSLDQGLQFLIQYYNGEERAKGNILERFSAQQFPDLHSELNLSSLELGDSALYFCASSGMDSGWRVSSPLHFGNGTRLTVT.

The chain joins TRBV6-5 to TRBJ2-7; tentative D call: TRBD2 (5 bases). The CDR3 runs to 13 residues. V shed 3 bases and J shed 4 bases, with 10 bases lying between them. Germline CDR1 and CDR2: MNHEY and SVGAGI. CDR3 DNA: TGTGCCAGCAGTTATCGGGGAGAATACGAGCAGTACTTC. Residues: CASSYRGEYEQYF.

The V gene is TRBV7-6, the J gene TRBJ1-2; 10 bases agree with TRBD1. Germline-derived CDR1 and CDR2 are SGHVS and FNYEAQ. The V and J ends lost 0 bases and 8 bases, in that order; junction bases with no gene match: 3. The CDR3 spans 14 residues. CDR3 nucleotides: TGTGCCAGCAGCTTAGCGGGGACAGGGGTCGGCTACACCTTC. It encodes CASSLAGTGVGYTF. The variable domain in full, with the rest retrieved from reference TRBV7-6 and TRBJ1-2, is GAGVSQSPRYKVTKRGQDVALRCDPISGHVSLYWYRQALGQGPEFLTYFNYEAQQDKSGLPNDRFSAERPEGSISTLTIQRTEQRDSAMYRCASSLAGTGVGYTFGSGTRLTVV.

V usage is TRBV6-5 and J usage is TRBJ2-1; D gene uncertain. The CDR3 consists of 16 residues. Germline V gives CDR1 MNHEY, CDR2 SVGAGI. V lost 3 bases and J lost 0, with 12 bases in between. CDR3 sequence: CASSYWATSSYNEQFF. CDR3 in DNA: TGTGCCAGCAGTTATTGGGCAACGAGCTCCTACAATGAGCAGTTCTTC.

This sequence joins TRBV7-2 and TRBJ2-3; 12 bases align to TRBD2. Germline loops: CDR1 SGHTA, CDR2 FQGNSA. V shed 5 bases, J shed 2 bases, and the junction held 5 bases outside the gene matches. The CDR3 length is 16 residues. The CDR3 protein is CASSATSGGPTDTQYF. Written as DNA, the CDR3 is TGTGCCAGCAGCGCAACTAGCGGGGGGCCCACAGATACGCAGTATTTT.

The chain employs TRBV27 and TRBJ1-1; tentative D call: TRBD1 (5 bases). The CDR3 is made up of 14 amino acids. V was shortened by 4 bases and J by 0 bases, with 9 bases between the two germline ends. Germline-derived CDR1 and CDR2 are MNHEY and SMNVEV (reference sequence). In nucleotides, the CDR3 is TGTGCCAGCAGTTCGACAGCCCTGAACACTGAAGCTTTCTTT. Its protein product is CASSSTALNTEAFF.

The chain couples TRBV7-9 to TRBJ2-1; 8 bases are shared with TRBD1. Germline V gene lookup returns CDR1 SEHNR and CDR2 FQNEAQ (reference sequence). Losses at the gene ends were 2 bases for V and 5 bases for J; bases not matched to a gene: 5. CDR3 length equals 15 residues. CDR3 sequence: CASSLIRDRNNEQFF. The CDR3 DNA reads TGTGCCAGCAGCTTAATCCGGGACAGGAACAATGAGCAGTTCTTC.

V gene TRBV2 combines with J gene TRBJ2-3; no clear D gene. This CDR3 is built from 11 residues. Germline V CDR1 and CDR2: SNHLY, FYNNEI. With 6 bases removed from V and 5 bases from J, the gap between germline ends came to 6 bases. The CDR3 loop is CASSPRDTQYF. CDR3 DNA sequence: TGTGCCAGCAGCCCGAGAGATACGCAGTATTTT.

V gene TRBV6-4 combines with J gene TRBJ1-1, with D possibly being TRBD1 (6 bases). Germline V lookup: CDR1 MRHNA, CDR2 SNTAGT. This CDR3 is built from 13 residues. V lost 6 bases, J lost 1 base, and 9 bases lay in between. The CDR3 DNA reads TGTGCCAGCAGGGCGACAGGGAACACTGAAGCTTTCTTT. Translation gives CASRATGNTEAFF.

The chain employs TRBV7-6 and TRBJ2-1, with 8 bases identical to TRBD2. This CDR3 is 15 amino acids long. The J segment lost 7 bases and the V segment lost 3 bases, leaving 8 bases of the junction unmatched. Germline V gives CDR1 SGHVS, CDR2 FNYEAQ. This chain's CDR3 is CASSLSGGDLNEQFF. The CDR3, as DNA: TGTGCCAGCAGCTTGTCGGGGGGGGATCTGAATGAGCAGTTCTTC.

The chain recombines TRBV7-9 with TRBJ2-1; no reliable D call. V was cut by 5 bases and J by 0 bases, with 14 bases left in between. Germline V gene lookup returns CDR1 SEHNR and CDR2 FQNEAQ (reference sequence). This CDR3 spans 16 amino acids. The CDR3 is CASSVEYLSSYNEQFF. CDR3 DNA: TGTGCCAGCAGCGTCGAGTACCTGAGCTCCTACAATGAGCAGTTCTTC.

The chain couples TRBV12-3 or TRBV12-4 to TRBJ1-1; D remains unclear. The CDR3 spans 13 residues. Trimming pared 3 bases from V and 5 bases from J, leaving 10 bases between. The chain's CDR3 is CASSFGGGTEAFF. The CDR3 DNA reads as TGTGCCAGCAGTTTCGGCGGAGGGACTGAAGCTTTCTTT.

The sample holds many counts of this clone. The chain's CDR3 is CASSRGRVGEQYF. The CDR3 region has the DNA TGTGCCAGCAGCCGCGGGAGGGTCGGCGAGCAGTACTTC. The rearrangement links TRBV7-2 to TRBJ2-7, with 9 bases that match TRBD2. Germline trimming cut 5 bases from V and 6 bases from J; bases unmatched to any gene: 5. Per the germline V gene, CDR1 is SGHTA and CDR2 is FQGNSA. CDR3 length: 13 amino acids.

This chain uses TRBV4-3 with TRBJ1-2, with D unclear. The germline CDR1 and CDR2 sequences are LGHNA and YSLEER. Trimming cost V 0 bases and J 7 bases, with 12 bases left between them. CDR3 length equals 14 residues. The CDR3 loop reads CASSQEGGSGGYTF. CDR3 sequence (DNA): TGCGCCAGCAGCCAAGAGGGAGGGTCCGGTGGCTACACCTTC.

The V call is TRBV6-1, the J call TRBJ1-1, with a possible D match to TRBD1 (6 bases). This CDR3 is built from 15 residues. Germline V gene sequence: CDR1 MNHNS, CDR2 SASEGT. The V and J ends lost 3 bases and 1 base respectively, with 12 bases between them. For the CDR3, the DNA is TGTGCCAGCAGTGAGGGGACACCGGGGAACACTGAAGCTTTCTTT. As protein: CASSEGTPGNTEAFF.

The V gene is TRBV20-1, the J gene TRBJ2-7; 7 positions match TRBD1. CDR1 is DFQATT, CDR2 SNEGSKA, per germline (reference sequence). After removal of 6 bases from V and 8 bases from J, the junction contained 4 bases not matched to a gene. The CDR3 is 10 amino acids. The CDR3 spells CSAGTVQQYF. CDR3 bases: TGCAGTGCAGGGACAGTCCAGCAGTACTTC.

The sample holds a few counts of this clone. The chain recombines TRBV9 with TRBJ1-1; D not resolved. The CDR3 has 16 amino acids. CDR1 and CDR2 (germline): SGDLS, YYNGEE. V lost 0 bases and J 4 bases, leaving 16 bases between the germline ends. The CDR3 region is CASSVAEGWVGTEAFF. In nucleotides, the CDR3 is TGTGCCAGCAGCGTAGCTGAGGGCTGGGTAGGCACTGAAGCTTTCTTT.